One sample yielded the 27 T cell receptor beta chains listed below, sequenced in a study of blood T cell repertoires in COVID-19. The protocol was immunoSEQ multiplex PCR, while the TCRdb copy is restricted to in-frame clones and leaves out a portion. The profile shows 140,000 or so clones, 79% of them singletons. The sequenced sample consisted of peripheral blood. These receptors were taken from a woman aged 70-85 years with COVID-19, enrolled during active disease.

This clone was observed a handful of times. The rearrangement uses TRBV7-6 and TRBJ1-3; D is ambiguous. The CDR3 totals 14 residues. Between the trimmed V and J ends, which lost 5 bases and 2 bases, there was a span of 10 bases. Looked up from germline, CDR1 is SGHVS and CDR2 is FNYEAQ. CDR3 DNA sequence: TGTGCCAGCAGCCCTGCCGTAGCTGGAAACACCATATATTTT. Protein: CASSPAVAGNTIYF.

This CDR3 is CASSWTGDRYNEQFF. CDR3 coding DNA: TGCGCCAGCAGCTGGACAGGGGACCGCTACAATGAGCAGTTCTTC. V gene TRBV5-1 combines with J gene TRBJ2-1; 9 nucleotides agree with TRBD1. Germline V gene data show CDR1 as SGHRS and CDR2 as YFSETQ. V gave up 3 bases and J gave up 3 bases; unmatched junction bases: 4. The CDR3 is 15 amino acids.

The rearrangement links TRBV29-1 to TRBJ1-2, with TRBD1 as a possible D gene (5 bases). The germline gives CDR1 SQVTM, CDR2 ANQGSEA. This CDR3 is built from 15 residues. With 4 bases removed from V and 0 bases from J, the gap between germline ends came to 15 bases. This chain's CDR3 is CSVVPATGANYGYTF. The CDR3 DNA reads as TGCAGCGTTGTCCCGGCCACGGGGGCTAACTATGGCTACACCTTC.

This chain connects TRBV7-2 to TRBJ2-5; 9 positions agree with TRBD1. Germline assignment: CDR1 SGHTA and CDR2 FQGNSA. With V trimmed by 5 bases and J by 5 bases, 9 bases remained unmatched. The CDR3 loop spans 15 amino acids. CDR3 protein: CASSPDRGRFETQYF. The CDR3, as DNA: TGTGCCAGCAGCCCCGACAGGGGGAGGTTCGAGACCCAGTACTTC.

The J gene is TRBJ2-2, the V gene TRBV5-4, with 9 nucleotides matching TRBD1. CDR3 length: 14 amino acids. The trim removed 4 bases at V and 7 bases at J, leaving 5 bases unmatched. Germline CDR1 and CDR2: SGHNT and YYREEE (reference sequence). The CDR3 DNA reads TGTGCCAGCAGCCGGACAGGGGATTACGGGGAGCTGTTTTTT. It encodes CASSRTGDYGELFF.

The chain is built from TRBV10-3 and TRBJ1-2; 8 nucleotides align to TRBD1. In germline, CDR1 is ENHRY, CDR2 SYGVKD. Trimming took 7 bases from V and 6 from J; bases not matched to a gene: 4. The CDR3 loop spans 12 amino acids. CDR3 loop: CAITLDRDGYTF. The CDR3 DNA reads as TGTGCCATCACTCTGGACAGGGATGGCTACACCTTC.

The V call is TRBV20-1, the J call TRBJ2-5; D is possibly TRBD1 (5 bases). CDR3 length equals 11 residues. Trimming took 7 bases from V and 2 from J, leaving 8 bases between them. Looked up from germline, CDR1 is DFQATT and CDR2 is SNEGSKA (reference sequence). In DNA, the CDR3 is TGCAGTGGGTCAGGGCAAGAGACCCAGTACTTC. Residues: CSGSGQETQYF.

The chain employs TRBV10-3 and TRBJ2-7; possible D gene TRBD1, 6 bases. The CDR3 is 15 residues long. Per the germline V gene, CDR1 is ENHRY and CDR2 is SYGVKD. Deletions cut 6 bases from V and 1 base from J, with 16 bases between. CDR3 coding DNA: TGTGCCATCAGAGCGCACAGGGACAAATCCTACGAGCAGTACTTC. This sequence encodes CAIRAHRDKSYEQYF.

This chain connects TRBV7-9 to TRBJ1-2; 7 bases agree with TRBD1. The ends lost 5 bases at V and 5 bases at J; junction bases unmatched: 5. This CDR3 has 13 amino acids. The germline CDR1 and CDR2 sequences are SEHNR and FQNEAQ (reference sequence). As DNA, the CDR3 is TGTGCCAGCAGCCCCGGGACAGTATATGGCTACACCTTC. Translating gives CASSPGTVYGYTF.

The sample holds a few counts of this clone. The rearrangement links TRBV10-1 to TRBJ1-5; D uncertain. Germline V lookup: CDR1 WNHNN, CDR2 SYGVQD (reference sequence). Trimming took off 6 bases at V and 3 bases at J, with 9 bases between the two ends. The CDR3 covers 13 residues. The CDR3 is CASSPYPNQPQHF. Here the CDR3 DNA reads TGCGCCAGCAGCCCCTACCCCAATCAGCCCCAGCATTTT.

The rearrangement joins TRBV4-1 to TRBJ2-4; D is uncertain. With 2 bases removed from V and 0 bases from J, the gap between germline ends came to 8 bases. Germline CDR1 reads MGHRA; CDR2 reads YSYEKL. The CDR3 has 15 residues. The CDR3: CASSQLNLAKNIQYF. The CDR3 DNA is TGCGCCAGCAGCCAACTAAATCTAGCCAAAAACATTCAGTACTTC.

This clone was observed a handful of times. The gene calls are TRBV7-2 and TRBJ1-4, with 7 bases matching TRBD1. The germline V gene has CDR1 SGHTA and CDR2 FQGNSA. V shed 0 bases and J 5 bases; nucleotides not matched to a gene: 6. The CDR3 length is 16 residues. CDR3 protein: CASSLAPGTANEKLFF. Here the CDR3 DNA reads TGTGCCAGCAGCTTAGCACCTGGGACAGCCAATGAAAAACTGTTTTTT.

The rearrangement joins TRBV5-4 to TRBJ1-2; D is perhaps TRBD1 (5 bases). The germline CDR1 and CDR2 sequences are SGHNT and YYREEE (reference sequence). This CDR3 has 15 amino acids. V lost 4 bases, J lost 2 bases, and 15 bases lay in between. CDR3 in amino acids: CASSLGGAPNYGYTF. As DNA, the CDR3 is TGTGCCAGCAGCCTGGGCGGGGCACCGAACTATGGCTACACCTTC.

V usage is TRBV7-9 and J usage is TRBJ1-1, with D unclear. Germline V gene data show CDR1 as SEHNR and CDR2 as FQNEAQ (reference sequence). The germline V and J ends were trimmed by 7 bases and 1 base, with 10 bases remaining between them. The CDR3 runs 13 residues. CDR3 bases: TGTGCCAGCACCGACACAGAGAACACTGAAGCTTTCTTT. This gives the protein CASTDTENTEAFF.

The J gene is TRBJ1-2, the V gene TRBV28; D might be TRBD1 (5 bases). Germline lookup yields CDR1 MDHEN and CDR2 SYDVKM. This CDR3 spans 14 amino acids. V dropped 6 bases and J dropped 2 bases, with 13 bases sitting between them. The CDR3 loop is CASSQGRSNYGYTF. CDR3 sequence (DNA): TGTGCCAGCAGCCAGGGCAGGTCCAACTATGGCTACACCTTC.

The chain has TRBV19 and TRBJ2-3; D is ambiguous. With 5 bases removed from V and 6 bases from J, the gap between germline ends came to 12 bases. This CDR3 region has 13 residues. The germline V gene encodes CDR1 LNHDA and CDR2 SQIVND (reference sequence). This CDR3 is CASSLPSSDTQYF. CDR3 DNA sequence: TGTGCCAGTAGTTTGCCTAGTAGTGATACGCAGTATTTT.

This clone was picked up a small number of times. This chain uses TRBV29-1 with TRBJ1-1, with a tentative D call TRBD1 (5 bases). In germline, CDR1 is SQVTM, CDR2 ANQGSEA. V lost 1 base and J lost 2, with 11 bases in between. The CDR3 is 14 amino acids. CDR3 amino acids: CSVEGAGPNTEAFF. The CDR3 DNA follows: TGCAGCGTTGAAGGGGCAGGGCCTAACACTGAAGCTTTCTTT.

This chain links TRBV6-2 or TRBV6-3 with TRBJ1-1; no clear D. The CDR3 extends over 13 amino acids. Trimming pared 2 bases from V and 5 bases from J, leaving 9 bases between. CDR1 is MNHEY, CDR2 SVGEGT, per germline. CDR3 sequence: CASSYGFTTEAFF. The CDR3 bases are TGTGCCAGCAGTTACGGTTTTACTACTGAAGCTTTCTTT.

There are many counts of this clone. V usage is TRBV19 and J usage is TRBJ1-1; a weak D match, TRBD1 (6 bases). The CDR3 spans 14 residues. Trimming took 6 bases from V and 4 from J, leaving 15 bases between them. Per the germline V gene, CDR1 is LNHDA and CDR2 is SQIVND (reference sequence). The CDR3 DNA sequence: TGTGCCAGTAGGCCTACAGGGTTAGGCACTGAAGCTTTCTTT. Its protein product is CASRPTGLGTEAFF.

V usage is TRBV11-2 and J usage is TRBJ1-2, with D possibly TRBD1 on 6 matching bases. This CDR3 is built from 15 residues. The ends were cut back, 5 bases at V and 3 bases at J, with 16 bases in the middle. Germline loops: CDR1 SGHAT, CDR2 FQNNGV. CDR3 region: CASSPFGGGHYGYTF. Here the CDR3 DNA reads TGTGCCAGCAGCCCCTTCGGGGGGGGGCACTATGGCTACACCTTC. Supplemented by reference TRBV11-2 and TRBJ1-2, the full variable domain reads EAGVAQSPRYKIIEKRQSVAFWCNPISGHATLYWYQQILGQGPKLLIQFQNNGVVDDSQLPKDRFSAERLKGVDSTLKIQPAKLEDSAVYLCASSPFGGGHYGYTFGSGTRLTVV.

The V call is TRBV7-9, the J call TRBJ2-7; D is undetermined. V was pared by 5 bases and J by 1 base, with 9 bases between. The CDR3 runs to 13 residues. The germline V gene has CDR1 SEHNR and CDR2 FQNEAQ (reference sequence). CDR3 DNA: TGTGCCAGCAGCCGATACACGTCCTACGAGCAGTACTTC. This encodes CASSRYTSYEQYF.

Of note for this clone: Other DNA sequences of this sample code for an identical CDR3. The chain uses TRBV30 and TRBJ2-7; TRBD2 matches 7 bases. The trim removed 5 bases at V and 0 bases at J, leaving 1 base unmatched. Germline values: CDR1 GTSNPN, CDR2 SVGIG (reference sequence). CDR3 size: 12 residues. CDR3 loop: CAWGGVSYEQYF. CDR3 nucleotides: TGTGCCTGGGGGGGGGTCTCCTACGAGCAGTACTTC.

Comments on this clone: The same CDR3 is also encoded by other DNA sequences in this sample. This rearrangement joins TRBV10-3 to TRBJ1-6, with a possible D match to TRBD1 (6 bases). CDR3 length: 13 residues. Germline CDR1 reads ENHRY; CDR2 reads SYGVKD. In DNA, the CDR3 is TGTGCTATCTCGGAACAGGGTAATTCACCCCTCCACTTT. Amino acid sequence: CAISEQGNSPLHF.

The chain uses TRBV10-3 and TRBJ2-1; the match to TRBD2 covers 10 bases. Looked up from germline, CDR1 is ENHRY and CDR2 is SYGVKD. This CDR3 is built from 15 residues. V shed 0 bases and J 15 bases; nucleotides not matched to a gene: 11. For the CDR3, the DNA is TGTGCCATCAGTGAGTCAGGGGCTAGCGGGGGAGATCTGTTCTTC. Translating it yields CAISESGASGGDLFF.

The rearrangement links TRBV28 to TRBJ1-1; 10 bases are a match to TRBD1. CDR3 length equals 17 residues. With V trimmed by 6 bases and J by 2 bases, 12 bases remained unmatched. Germline V CDR1 and CDR2: MDHEN, SYDVKM. This CDR3 is CASSRRQGADVNTEAFF. CDR3 nucleotide sequence: TGTGCCAGCAGCCGTCGACAGGGGGCGGATGTTAACACTGAAGCTTTCTTT.

The genes are TRBV7-2 and TRBJ2-7; the D gene is possibly TRBD1 (6 bases). Trimming stripped 4 bases from V and 4 bases from J, with 11 bases between. The CDR3 has 13 amino acids. The germline CDR1 and CDR2 sequences are SGHTA and FQGNSA. DNA for the CDR3: TGTGCCAGCAGCTCAGGGGCCGCATACGAGCAGTACTTC. It codes for CASSSGAAYEQYF. Full variable domain (rest looked up from reference TRBV7-2 and TRBJ2-7): GAGVSQSPSNKVTEKGKDVELRCDPISGHTALYWYRQSLGQGLEFLIYFQGNSAPDKSGLPSDRFSAERTGGSVSTLTIQRTQQEDSAVYLCASSSGAAYEQYFGPGTRLTVT.

This clone occurred once. This chain connects TRBV2 to TRBJ1-2; D call uncertain. Trimming cost V 7 bases and J 2 bases, with 23 bases left between them. This CDR3 is built from 17 residues. CDR1 is SNHLY, CDR2 FYNNEI, per germline. In DNA, the CDR3 is TGTGCCAGCAACGTAAACCCAGAGAGACTGTTAAACTATGGCTACACCTTC. This encodes CASNVNPERLLNYGYTF.